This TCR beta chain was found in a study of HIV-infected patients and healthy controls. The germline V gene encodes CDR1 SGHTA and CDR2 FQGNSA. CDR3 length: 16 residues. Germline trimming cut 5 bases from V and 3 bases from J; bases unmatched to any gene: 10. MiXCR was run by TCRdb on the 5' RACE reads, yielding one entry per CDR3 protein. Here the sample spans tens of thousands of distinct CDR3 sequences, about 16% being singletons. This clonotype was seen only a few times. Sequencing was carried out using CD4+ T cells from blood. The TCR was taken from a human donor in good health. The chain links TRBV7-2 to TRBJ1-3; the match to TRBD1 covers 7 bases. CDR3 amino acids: CASSHRQGEGGNTIYF. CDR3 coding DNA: TGTGCCAGCAGCCATCGACAGGGCGAAGGTGGAAACACCATATATTTT.